A single sample gave rise to the 12 T cell receptor beta chains below, sequenced in a study of blood T cell repertoires in COVID-19. Only in-frame clones appear in the TCRdb table, and some are missing; sequencing was by immunoSEQ multiplex PCR. The sample yields some 490,000 clones, more than 85% seen once. The sample taken for sequencing was PBMCs or T cells enriched from blood (not recorded which). These receptors came from a woman aged 60 to 75 who had recovered from COVID-19.

This clone occurred once. The chain uses TRBV2 and TRBJ2-3; 12 bases are shared with TRBD2. After removal of 8 bases from V and 2 bases from J, the junction contained 17 bases not matched to a gene. CDR1 and CDR2 from the germline V gene are SNHLY and FYNNEI. The CDR3 length is 19 residues. The CDR3 sequence: CASQFRVTSGGPNTDTQYF. The CDR3 region has the DNA TGTGCCAGCCAATTCCGCGTAACTAGCGGGGGGCCCAACACAGATACGCAGTATTTT.

V usage is TRBV7-9 and J usage is TRBJ1-2, with 7 bases identical to TRBD1. V lost 4 bases to trimming and J lost 7 bases; unmatched junction nucleotides: 9. Per the germline V gene, CDR1 is SEHNR and CDR2 is FQNEAQ (reference sequence). This CDR3 spans 14 amino acids. Written as DNA, the CDR3 is TGTGCCAGCAGCTCGACAGGGCCCGTCAGTGGCTACACCTTC. Its protein product is CASSSTGPVSGYTF.

The rearrangement links TRBV12-3 or TRBV12-4 to TRBJ1-2; D remains unclear. V was shortened by 3 bases and J by 4 bases, with 6 bases between the two germline ends. The CDR3 totals 12 residues. CDR3 loop: CASSLGTYGYTF. CDR3 nucleotides: TGTGCCAGCAGTTTGGGCACCTATGGCTACACCTTC.

The V gene is TRBV3-1 (or the pseudogene TRBV3-2), the J gene TRBJ1-2; perhaps TRBD1 as D (5 bases). Germline V gene data show CDR1 as LGHDT and CDR2 as YNNKEL (reference sequence). V was clipped by 4 bases and J by 4 bases, with 16 bases between them. The CDR3 is 15 residues long. CDR3: CASSLKGQGIYGYTF. The CDR3 DNA sequence: TGTGCCAGCAGCCTAAAGGGGCAGGGCATCTATGGCTACACCTTC.

This sequence joins TRBV28 and TRBJ1-2; D may be TRBD1 (5 bases). V gave up 6 bases and J gave up 7 bases, with 15 bases separating them. The CDR3 length is 13 residues. Germline values: CDR1 MDHEN, CDR2 SYDVKM. CDR3 DNA: TGTGCCAGCAGCAGGGTCCCACATAGTGGCTACACCTTC. Translation gives CASSRVPHSGYTF.

V is TRBV12-5 and J is TRBJ1-4, with 7 bases matching TRBD1. This CDR3 comprises 13 residues. V lost 1 base and J lost 11; bases outside the gene matches: 4. The germline V gene encodes CDR1 LGHNT and CDR2 FRNRAP. CDR3 DNA: TGTGCTAGTGGTTTGGAAACAGGGGCGAAACTGTTTTTT. The encoded protein is CASGLETGAKLFF.

The CDR3 sequence: CAWETGSSSYNEQFF. The CDR3 DNA follows: TGTGCCTGGGAAACAGGTTCCAGCTCCTACAATGAGCAGTTCTTC. This chain connects TRBV30 to TRBJ2-1; tentative D call: TRBD1 (5 bases). The germline V and J ends were trimmed by 5 bases and 0 bases, with 14 bases remaining between them. The CDR3 spans 15 residues. Per the germline V gene, CDR1 is GTSNPN and CDR2 is SVGIG (reference sequence).

The chain couples TRBV12-3 or TRBV12-4 to TRBJ2-2; D possibly corresponds to TRBD1 (5 bases). The CDR3 totals 13 residues. Trimming took 6 bases from V and 4 from J, leaving 9 bases between them. CDR3 in amino acids: CASRQGSTGELFF. DNA of the CDR3: TGTGCCAGCAGGCAGGGTAGCACCGGGGAGCTGTTTTTT.

V usage is TRBV24-1 and J usage is TRBJ1-1; 11 positions agree with TRBD1. J gave up 4 bases and V 4 bases, and 4 bases lay outside the gene matches. CDR3 length equals 15 residues. The germline CDR1 and CDR2 sequences are KGHDR and SFDVKD. The CDR3 nucleotides are TGTGCCACCAGTGACCCTGGACAGGGGGCCACTGAAGCTTTCTTT. Its translation: CATSDPGQGATEAFF.

The chain couples TRBV30 to TRBJ1-1; 8 bases fit TRBD1. CDR3 length: 14 amino acids. Germline assignment: CDR1 GTSNPN and CDR2 SVGIG (reference sequence). The V segment lost 3 bases and the J segment 2 bases; nucleotides outside the gene matches: 5. CDR3 sequence (DNA): TGTGCCTGGAGCCCGGACAGGGCCAACACTGAAGCTTTCTTT. It yields the protein CAWSPDRANTEAFF.

The CDR3 DNA follows: TGTGCCAGCAGTTTGTTCGGAGATACGCAGTATTTT. Its translation is CASSLFGDTQYF. V usage is TRBV12-3 or TRBV12-4 and J usage is TRBJ2-3, with no clear D. Trimming removed 3 bases at V and 5 bases at J, with 6 bases between. The CDR3 loop spans 12 amino acids.

This sequence joins TRBV5-1 and TRBJ1-4, with TRBD1 matching 10 bases. The J segment lost 7 bases and the V segment lost 3 bases, leaving 3 bases of the junction unmatched. The CDR3 runs to 14 residues. Germline lookup yields CDR1 SGHRS and CDR2 YFSETQ. The CDR3 sequence is CASSSTGGFEKLFF. The CDR3 nucleotides read TGCGCCAGCAGCTCGACAGGGGGCTTTGAAAAACTGTTTTTT.